The T cell receptor (beta chain) described here comes from a study of OX40 agonist ivuxolimab in advanced cancers. The CDR3 spans 15 residues. Germline V gene lookup returns CDR1 MNHEY and CDR2 SVGAGI. Trimming cost V 2 bases and J 9 bases; bases outside gene matches: 9. Details on this clone: What it binds is unknown.

Repertoires were generated with immunoSEQ multiplex PCR, while TCRdb's copy carries only in-frame clones and drops some. Of 65,000 to 100,000 clones listed, almost 90% are singletons. Notes on the study in general: Both blood CD4+ and CD8+ T cells showed clonal growth by week 6 at 0.1 to 3.0 mg/kg. Among T cells, CD8+ cells averaged more expanded clones than CD4+ cells.

The source is an adult with an advanced solid tumor such as melanoma, head and neck, liver or kidney cancer. Sequences were derived from CD4+ or CD8+ T cells sorted from blood, sampled in a trial of the OX40 agonist ivuxolimab. The genes are TRBV6-5 and TRBJ2-1, with TRBD2 matching 8 bases. The CDR3 DNA reads TGTGCCAGCAGTTACGTAAGCGGGAGAGGATCTGAGCAGTTCTTC. This codes for CASSYVSGRGSEQFF.